This T cell receptor delta chain is from a study of γδ T cells in repeated Plasmodium falciparum infection. About the research overall: The natural-infection arm compared Malian children under seasonal malaria with matched Australian children. Notes on the study in general: Malian children's Vdelta2-negative repertoires appeared more expanded and less diverse than Australians'. Malian donors came from one small rural village, predominantly one ethnic group.

This clone was observed a few times. Its matching antigen is unknown. This DNA translates differently at residue 20 from the TCRdb protein, which is that of a much larger clone; a read error is likely, and the protein shown is the DNA's own translation. Vgamma9/Vdelta2+ and Vdelta2-negative gammadelta T cells were flow-sorted from PBMC for bulk sequencing. This CDR3 has 21 residues. CDR1 and CDR2 (germline): TSWWSYY, QGS. Each sorted gammadelta sample had TRG and TRD chains sequenced. TCRdb called clones from the multiplex PCR reads again using CATT. This sample yields around 46,000 delta-chain clones, of which about 2% are seen a single time; about 24% belongs to the top ten.

Material for sequencing was gamma-delta T cells from blood. The sequence came from a pool of human donors (malaria-infected and uninfected, not separated). The V gene is listed as TRDV1; no J gene was called; the tabulated D call, TRDD3, remains unverified against the DNA. In DNA form, the CDR3 reads TGTGCTCTTGGGGAACATTTCGCGAAAAACTGGGGGGTAACCTACACCGATAAACTCACCTTT. Protein: CALGEHFAKNWGVTYTDKLTF.